Listed here are 2 T cell receptor beta chains from one sample, sequenced in a study of cytomegalovirus exposure and HLA in healthy donors. Use of 60 Vbeta and 13 Jbeta primers characterized the PCR. Using immunoSEQ multiplex PCR, the repertoire was profiled, and TCRdb retains in-frame clones only, with some absent. The repertoire holds more than 85,000 clones, with roughly 69% as singletons. Sequenced material: PBMCs. The origin of the receptors is a woman in her 70s in good health and CMV-seropositive.

The chain is built from TRBV6-4 and TRBJ1-3, with 9 bases matching TRBD1. In germline, CDR1 is MRHNA, CDR2 SNTAGT. The CDR3 runs 15 residues. The J segment lost 3 bases and the V segment lost 3 bases, leaving 3 bases of the junction unmatched. This CDR3 reads CASSEGTGIGNTIYF. DNA of the CDR3: TGTGCCAGCAGTGAGGGGACAGGGATTGGAAACACCATATATTTT.

The rearrangement links TRBV7-2 to TRBJ2-4; weak D call: TRBD1 (5 bases). Trimming stripped 5 bases from V and 6 bases from J, with 5 bases between. The CDR3 loop spans 11 amino acids. Germline V gene data show CDR1 as SGHTA and CDR2 as FQGNSA. The CDR3 loop reads CASSQGNIQYF. The CDR3 bases are TGTGCCAGCAGCCAGGGAAACATTCAGTACTTC.